Following are 22 T cell receptor beta chains from one sample sequenced in a study of T cells after yellow fever vaccination. One entry per CDR3 protein, called by TCRdb with MiXCR from the 5' RACE reads. This sample has hundreds of thousands of distinct CDR3 sequences, with approximately 13% found just once. The sample here was PBMCs, taken on the day of the yellow fever booster vaccination. All receptors derive from a man aged 30-40 years who received the YFV17D yellow fever vaccine.

This clonotype was seen more than once but under ten times. CDR3 coding DNA: TGCAGTGCTAAAACCGGGACTAGCAGATCTGATGAGCAGTTCTTC. Amino acid sequence: CSAKTGTSRSDEQFF. The genes are TRBV20-1 and TRBJ2-1, with 9 positions matching TRBD2. Germline loops: CDR1 DFQATT, CDR2 SNEGSKA (reference sequence). The CDR3 runs to 15 residues. Trimming at V came to 4 bases and at J to 8 bases, leaving 12 bases not matched to a gene.

The V gene is TRBV5-1, the J gene TRBJ2-3; a possible D gene is TRBD2 (6 bases). The CDR3 contains 15 residues. Germline CDR1 and CDR2: SGHRS and YFSETQ. Trimming removed 1 base from V and 5 bases from J, with 14 bases in between. The CDR3 here is CASSLIPGEGDTQYF. Here the CDR3 DNA reads TGCGCCAGCAGCTTGATTCCGGGGGAAGGAGATACGCAGTATTTT. Full variable domain (missing parts from reference TRBV5-1 and TRBJ2-3): KAGVTQTPRYLIKTRGQQVTLSCSPISGHRSVSWYQQTPGQGLQFLFEYFSETQRNKGNFPGRFSGRQFSNSRSEMNVSTLELGDSALYLCASSLIPGEGDTQYFGPGTRLTVL.

A few counts support this clonotype. The chain combines TRBV23-1 with TRBJ2-1; TRBD2 matches at 9 bases. TRBV23-1 is treated as an ORF (open reading frame) with a function not yet certain. J lost 7 bases, V lost 6 bases, and 13 bases had no gene match. The CDR3 loop spans 16 amino acids. The DNA of the CDR3 is TGCGCCAGCAGCCGCCGACCTAGCGGGACCCGGAATGAGCAGTTCTTC. It codes for CASSRRPSGTRNEQFF.

The chain employs TRBV20-1 and TRBJ2-5, with D possibly being TRBD1 (5 bases). With 2 bases removed from V and 2 bases from J, the gap between germline ends came to 9 bases. The CDR3 has 13 amino acids. Per germline, CDR1 DFQATT and CDR2 SNEGSKA (reference sequence). As DNA, the CDR3 is TGCAGTGCTAGATTGGGGCGACAAGAGACCCAGTACTTC. Encoded protein: CSARLGRQETQYF.

CDR3 loop: CASSKREGGRTLSDTQYF. Written as DNA, the CDR3 is TGTGCCAGCAGCAAGCGGGAGGGCGGGAGAACTCTCTCCGATACGCAGTATTTT. The J gene is TRBJ2-3, the V gene TRBV11-2; TRBD2 aligns across 10 bases. CDR1 SGHAT and CDR2 FQNNGV come from the germline V gene. CDR3 length equals 18 residues. Germline trimming cut 5 bases from V and 6 bases from J; bases unmatched to any gene: 17.

The V call is TRBV18, the J call TRBJ2-5, with 12 bases matching TRBD2. Germline V gives CDR1 KGHSH, CDR2 LQKENI. The CDR3 contains 16 residues. V shed 6 bases, J shed 5 bases, and the junction held 10 bases outside the gene matches. CDR3 residues: CASSEGLAGIRETQYF. DNA for the CDR3: TGTGCCAGCTCGGAAGGACTAGCGGGAATAAGGGAGACCCAGTACTTC.

The chain couples TRBV7-2 to TRBJ2-3, with D tentatively TRBD1 (6 bases). With 1 base removed from V and 3 bases from J, the gap between germline ends came to 17 bases. This CDR3 is built from 17 residues. Germline loops: CDR1 SGHTA, CDR2 FQGNSA. CDR3 loop: CASSLGRREGGTDTQYF. The CDR3 bases are TGTGCCAGCAGCTTAGGACGTAGGGAAGGGGGAACAGATACGCAGTATTTT.

Only a few counts were recorded for this clonotype. The gene calls are TRBV7-9 and TRBJ2-7; 7 bases align to TRBD1. Germline values: CDR1 SEHNR, CDR2 FQNEAQ (reference sequence). CDR3 length equals 16 residues. The V and J ends lost 0 bases and 3 bases, in that order; junction bases with no gene match: 8. The CDR3: CASSLAGGPGGYEQYF. For the CDR3, the DNA is TGTGCCAGCAGCTTAGCGGGCGGGCCAGGGGGCTACGAGCAGTACTTC.

The gene calls are TRBV2 and TRBJ2-3, with D tentatively TRBD1 (5 bases). Trimming removed 6 bases from V and 7 bases from J, with 11 bases in between. This CDR3 comprises 12 residues. CDR1 and CDR2 from the germline V gene are SNHLY and FYNNEI. The CDR3 loop reads CASSQDTHTQYF. The CDR3 DNA sequence: TGTGCCAGCAGCCAGGACACCCATACGCAGTATTTT. Full variable domain (remainder filled in from reference TRBV2 and TRBJ2-3): EPEVTQTPSHQVTQMGQEVILRCVPISNHLYFYWYRQILGQKVEFLVSFYNNEISEKSEIFDDQFSVERPDGSNFTLKIRSTKLEDSAMYFCASSQDTHTQYFGPGTRLTVL.

The chain combines TRBV6-5 with TRBJ2-1, with 13 bases fitting TRBD2. Germline trimming cut 0 bases from V and 7 bases from J; bases unmatched to any gene: 6. The CDR3 runs 17 residues. Germline CDR1 is MNHEY and CDR2 is SVGAGI. The CDR3 DNA reads TGTGCCAGCAGTTACTCTCCGGGGACTAGCGGGAAAAATGAGCAGTTCTTC. It translates to CASSYSPGTSGKNEQFF.

V is TRBV15 and J is TRBJ2-1; D is ambiguous. V was pared by 7 bases and J by 5 bases, with 18 bases between. CDR3 size: 15 residues. Germline assignment: CDR1 LNHNV and CDR2 YYDKDF (reference sequence). The CDR3 region has the DNA TGTGCCACCACCTCGTTCAACCCCTACCACAATGAGCAGTTCTTC. Protein product: CATTSFNPYHNEQFF.

J is TRBJ1-3 and V is TRBV14; 8 nucleotides agree with TRBD1. This CDR3 contains 14 residues. CDR1 and CDR2 (germline): SGHDN, FVKESK. V shed 6 bases and J 8 bases; nucleotides not matched to a gene: 9. The CDR3 bases are TGTGCCAGCAGTCCAGGGGGCGCGGCGGACACCATATATTTT. Its translation: CASSPGGAADTIYF.

This clonotype has a handful of counts. V and J are TRBV19 and TRBJ1-1; D is possibly TRBD1 (6 bases). The V gene's germline CDR1 is LNHDA and CDR2 SQIVND (reference sequence). The CDR3 loop spans 14 amino acids. Trimming took 10 bases from V and 1 from J, leaving 16 bases between them. CDR3 nucleotides: TGTGCCACTCCGAAAGGACAGAAGAACACTGAAGCTTTCTTT. Protein: CATPKGQKNTEAFF.

There are a few counts of this clonotype. The chain couples TRBV6-5 to TRBJ1-4; 7 positions agree with TRBD1. The germline CDR1 and CDR2 sequences are MNHEY and SVGAGI. The CDR3 contains 17 residues. V dropped 6 bases and J dropped 0; count of bases not matched to a gene: 10. CDR3 sequence reads: CASSSTGQAATNEKLFF. CDR3 in DNA: TGTGCCAGCAGCTCTACCGGACAGGCGGCAACTAATGAAAAACTGTTTTTT.

This clonotype was seen only a few times. The chain is built from TRBV27 and TRBJ2-3; 15 bases line up with TRBD2. V was clipped by 4 bases and J by 4 bases; unmatched bases: 9. This CDR3 is 18 amino acids long. Germline CDR1 is MNHEY and CDR2 is SMNVEV (reference sequence). The CDR3 sequence: CASSWTSGRARVPDTQYF. CDR3 coding DNA: TGTGCCAGCAGTTGGACTAGCGGGAGGGCCAGGGTCCCAGATACGCAGTATTTT.

J is TRBJ2-5 and V is TRBV30; D not certain. Germline V lookup: CDR1 GTSNPN, CDR2 SVGIG (reference sequence). V lost 2 bases and J lost 4, with 11 bases in between. The CDR3 is 13 amino acids. The CDR3 region is CAWSTKGSETQYF. DNA of the CDR3: TGTGCCTGGAGTACCAAAGGGTCAGAGACCCAGTACTTC.

CDR3 sequence (DNA): TGTGCCAGCAGTTCCCCTGCGGTTGGGGAAGAGACCCAGTACTTC. Translating gives CASSSPAVGEETQYF. This chain connects TRBV12-3 or TRBV12-4 to TRBJ2-5; D is undetermined. This CDR3 is built from 15 residues. With 4 bases removed from V and 3 bases from J, the gap between germline ends came to 15 bases.

This clonotype was seen only a few times. This rearrangement joins TRBV29-1 to TRBJ2-7; D not certain. Germline-derived CDR1 and CDR2 are SQVTM and ANQGSEA. The V gene lost 1 base and the J gene lost 2 bases, with 9 bases spanning the gap. This CDR3 has 13 amino acids. The DNA of the CDR3 is TGCAGCGTTGAAGCCGAGCCTACCTACGAGCAGTACTTC. Protein sequence: CSVEAEPTYEQYF.

This clonotype was counted only a few times. J is TRBJ2-1 and V is TRBV20-1; 8 bases match TRBD1. CDR1 is DFQATT, CDR2 SNEGSKA, per germline (reference sequence). This CDR3 has 17 residues. V shed 3 bases, J shed 3 bases, and the junction held 13 bases outside the gene matches. DNA of the CDR3: TGCAGTGCTAGGACCCCAGCTGACAGGGGCGTCTACAATGAGCAGTTCTTC. Translating gives CSARTPADRGVYNEQFF.

The sample holds many counts of this clonotype. The chain employs TRBV4-3 and TRBJ2-7; no clear D. The CDR3 length is 15 residues. V was shortened by 0 bases and J by 3 bases, with 12 bases between the two germline ends. Germline V CDR1 and CDR2: LGHNA, YSLEER. DNA of the CDR3: TGCGCCAGCAGCCAAGATCGAACGGGTTACTACGAGCAGTACTTC. Translating gives CASSQDRTGYYEQYF.

The chain recombines TRBV4-1 with TRBJ2-1, with 14 bases matching TRBD2. The CDR3 is made up of 16 amino acids. CDR1 is MGHRA, CDR2 YSYEKL, per germline. With V trimmed by 4 bases and J by 8 bases, 7 bases remained unmatched. The CDR3 loop is CASSRPTSGRAYEQFF. The CDR3 bases are TGCGCCAGCAGCCGGCCGACTAGCGGGAGGGCCTATGAGCAGTTCTTC.

The chain employs TRBV29-1 and TRBJ2-7; D perhaps matches TRBD2 (6 bases). V was trimmed by 7 bases and J by 2 bases, leaving 18 bases between them. The length of the CDR3 is 14 residues. Germline lookup yields CDR1 SQVTM and CDR2 ANQGSEA. This CDR3 is CSGIGGAGAYEQYF. The CDR3 DNA reads as TGCAGCGGCATAGGAGGGGCCGGAGCCTACGAGCAGTACTTC.